The 19 T cell receptor beta chains below all came from one sample that was sequenced in a study of blood T cell repertoires in COVID-19. Assay: immunoSEQ multiplex PCR; the TCRdb copy retains only in-frame clones and omits some. The data contain over 200,000 clones, 80% to 90% of them seen just once; the ten biggest clones take up 7.5% to 8%. Sequencing used peripheral blood. The receptors were sampled from a woman aged 50 to 60 with active or convalescent COVID-19.

The chain uses TRBV4-2 and TRBJ2-3, with 10 bases matching TRBD2. There are 15 residues in the CDR3. Germline CDR1 is LGHNA and CDR2 is YNFKEQ. V was pared by 5 bases and J by 0 bases, with 2 bases of the junction left unmatched. The chain's CDR3 is CASSLTSGSTDTQYF. CDR3 nucleotides: TGTGCCAGCAGCTTGACTAGCGGGAGCACAGATACGCAGTATTTT.

The chain uses TRBV7-9 and TRBJ2-1; 13 positions agree with TRBD2. There are 17 residues in the CDR3. CDR1 and CDR2 from the germline V gene are SEHNR and FQNEAQ (reference sequence). Trimming cost V 4 bases and J 6 bases; bases outside gene matches: 9. DNA of the CDR3: TGTGCCAGCAGCTCTCCCCCGGGACTAGCGGGGTTCAATGAGCAGTTCTTC. This codes for CASSSPPGLAGFNEQFF.

This clone was counted a few times. Other nucleotide sequences from this sample produce the same CDR3. The V and J genes are TRBV3-1 (or the pseudogene TRBV3-2) and TRBJ1-6; D gene ambiguous. Between the trimmed V and J ends, which lost 1 base and 10 bases, there was a span of 8 bases. The CDR3 totals 13 residues. Germline lookup yields CDR1 LGHDT and CDR2 YNNKEL (reference sequence). The CDR3 region is CASSQGQGSPLHF. CDR3 nucleotide sequence: TGTGCCAGCAGCCAAGGACAAGGATCACCCCTCCACTTT.

Only a few counts were recorded for this clone. This rearrangement joins TRBV7-5 to TRBJ1-2; TRBD1 was called by the table and not checked on the DNA. TRBV7-5 is annotated as a pseudogene. CDR3 length: 12 amino acids. CDR3 sequence reads: CVRSGQGYGYTF. The CDR3 DNA sequence: TGTGTCAGAAGCGGGCAGGGGTATGGCTACACCTTC.

The gene calls are TRBV18 and TRBJ2-7, with D hard to call. This CDR3 spans 12 amino acids. Germline CDR1 is KGHSH and CDR2 is LQKENI. Trimming removed 3 bases from V and 7 bases from J, with 10 bases in between. CDR3 in DNA: TGTGCCAGCTCACCCGTTCTATATGAGCAGTACTTC. Amino acids: CASSPVLYEQYF.

The gene calls are TRBV11-2 and TRBJ1-2; 12 positions match TRBD1. CDR1 is SGHAT, CDR2 FQNNGV, per germline. J was trimmed by 4 bases and V by 5 bases; bases with no gene match: 5. The length of the CDR3 is 15 residues. CDR3 protein: CASSKAGQGAYGYTF. In DNA, the CDR3 is TGTGCCAGCAGCAAAGCGGGACAGGGGGCCTATGGCTACACCTTC.

The rearrangement joins TRBV7-2 to TRBJ2-3; tentatively, D is TRBD2 (6 bases). CDR1 is SGHTA, CDR2 FQGNSA, per germline. V gave up 3 bases and J gave up 11 bases, with 15 bases separating them. The CDR3 covers 13 residues. CDR3: CASSFPGLYKQYF. In DNA, the CDR3 is TGTGCCAGCAGCTTTCCGGGACTTTATAAGCAGTATTTT. Variable domain in full (rest from reference TRBV7-2 and TRBJ2-3): GAGVSQSPSNKVTEKGKDVELRCDPISGHTALYWYRQSLGQGLEFLIYFQGNSAPDKSGLPSDRFSAERTGGSVSTLTIQRTQQEDSAVYLCASSFPGLYKQYFGPGTRLTVL.

The J gene is TRBJ2-3, the V gene TRBV6-1; D not certain. In germline, CDR1 is MNHNS, CDR2 SASEGT. V was shortened by 2 bases and J by 3 bases, with 12 bases between the two germline ends. The CDR3 is 15 amino acids. The CDR3 region has the DNA TGTGCCAGCAGTGAAAGGTTGGCGGAAACAGATACGCAGTATTTT. Its protein is CASSERLAETDTQYF.

The chain joins TRBV5-4 to TRBJ2-3, with D hard to call. Per germline, CDR1 SGHNT and CDR2 YYREEE (reference sequence). V lost 6 bases to trimming and J lost 2 bases, with 19 bases between them. The CDR3 is 16 amino acids. CDR3 nucleotides: TGTGCCAGCACCCCGCGCGGCGACCTCATCACAGATACGCAGTATTTT. Amino acids: CASTPRGDLITDTQYF.

There are a few counts of this clone. The chain joins TRBV6-1 to TRBJ1-5; 9 bases map to TRBD1. The germline CDR1 and CDR2 sequences are MNHNS and SASEGT. V lost 3 bases to trimming and J lost 6 bases; unmatched junction nucleotides: 12. The CDR3 covers 17 residues. The CDR3 is CASSDGKDRGRGQPQHF. The CDR3 DNA is TGTGCCAGCAGTGATGGGAAGGACAGGGGACGTGGTCAGCCCCAGCATTTT.

This clone was seen only a few times. The chain joins TRBV28 to TRBJ1-5; D might be TRBD1 (5 bases). V lost 8 bases and J 3 bases, leaving 11 bases between the germline ends. CDR1 is MDHEN, CDR2 SYDVKM, per germline. CDR3 length: 13 residues. The CDR3: CASGQGYNQPQHF. The DNA for the CDR3 is TGTGCCAGCGGGCAGGGTTACAATCAGCCCCAGCATTTT.

The chain combines TRBV7-9 with TRBJ1-5; TRBD1 might be the D (6 bases). The V and J ends lost 5 bases and 4 bases respectively, with 9 bases between them. The CDR3 consists of 13 residues. CDR1 is SEHNR, CDR2 FQNEAQ, per germline (reference sequence). CDR3 DNA: TGTGCCAGCAGCCTTACAGGGAATCAGCCCCAGCATTTT. Encoded protein: CASSLTGNQPQHF.

This clone was seen a single time. The chain recombines TRBV29-1 with TRBJ1-4, with a possible D match to TRBD1 (6 bases). CDR1 and CDR2 (germline): SQVTM, ANQGSEA. The CDR3 runs to 14 residues. Trimming removed 8 bases from V and 2 bases from J, with 15 bases in between. The chain's CDR3 is CSPGGRGTNEKLFF. The CDR3 bases are TGCAGCCCGGGGGGGCGGGGGACTAATGAAAAACTGTTTTTT.

The chain recombines TRBV19 with TRBJ2-5; D possibly corresponds to TRBD1 (6 bases). V was trimmed by 8 bases and J by 9 bases, leaving 16 bases between them. The length of the CDR3 is 12 residues. Germline CDR1 LNHDA, CDR2 SQIVND (reference sequence). The CDR3 sequence is CASGTSGRAQYF. In DNA form, the CDR3 reads TGTGCCAGTGGGACATCGGGTCGGGCCCAGTACTTC. The full variable domain, completed using reference TRBV19 and TRBJ2-5, is DGGITQSPKYLFRKEGQNVTLSCEQNLNHDAMYWYRQDPGQGLRLIYYSQIVNDFQKGDIAEGYSVSREKKESFPLTVTSAQKNPTAFYLCASGTSGRAQYFGPGTRLLVL.

This clone was seen more than once but under ten times. V gene TRBV20-1 combines with J gene TRBJ1-3; perhaps TRBD1 as D (6 bases). The CDR3 runs 14 residues. Germline V gene sequence: CDR1 DFQATT, CDR2 SNEGSKA (reference sequence). With 3 bases removed from V and 2 bases from J, the gap between germline ends came to 11 bases. The CDR3 spells CSASRTVAGNTIYF. CDR3 coding DNA: TGCAGTGCTAGTAGGACAGTGGCTGGAAACACCATATATTTT.

This clone turned up a few times. The gene calls are TRBV12-5 and TRBJ1-1; weak D call: TRBD1 (5 bases). Deletions cut 4 bases from V and 4 bases from J, with 10 bases between. CDR3 size: 13 residues. Germline CDR1 is LGHNT and CDR2 is FRNRAP. CDR3 DNA sequence: TGTGCTAGTGGTTCAGGGTTGGGCACTGAAGCTTTCTTT. This gives the protein CASGSGLGTEAFF.

In this sample, this clone turned up a few times. The chain is built from TRBV2 and TRBJ1-1, with D possibly matching TRBD1 (5 bases). This CDR3 is built from 11 residues. Germline CDR1 SNHLY, CDR2 FYNNEI. V lost 6 bases and J 7 bases, leaving 9 bases between the germline ends. In nucleotides, the CDR3 is TGTGCCAGCAGGGGGCATGGTGAAGCTTTCTTT. Amino acid sequence: CASRGHGEAFF.

The genes are TRBV15 and TRBJ1-5, with 9 nucleotides matching TRBD1. The V segment lost 1 base and the J segment 0 bases; nucleotides outside the gene matches: 4. The CDR3 runs 17 residues. CDR1 is LNHNV, CDR2 YYDKDF, per germline (reference sequence). CDR3 in amino acids: CATSRGQGGYSNQPQHF. The CDR3 region has the DNA TGTGCCACCAGCAGAGGACAGGGGGGATATAGCAATCAGCCCCAGCATTTT.

J is TRBJ1-2 and V is TRBV7-9; possibly TRBD1 for D (6 bases). The CDR3 consists of 13 residues. With 1 base removed from V and 8 bases from J, the gap between germline ends came to 11 bases. CDR1 SEHNR and CDR2 FQNEAQ come from the germline V gene (reference sequence). The CDR3 sequence: CASSLDRVRGYTF. Written as DNA, the CDR3 is TGTGCCAGCAGCTTAGACAGGGTGAGAGGCTACACCTTC.